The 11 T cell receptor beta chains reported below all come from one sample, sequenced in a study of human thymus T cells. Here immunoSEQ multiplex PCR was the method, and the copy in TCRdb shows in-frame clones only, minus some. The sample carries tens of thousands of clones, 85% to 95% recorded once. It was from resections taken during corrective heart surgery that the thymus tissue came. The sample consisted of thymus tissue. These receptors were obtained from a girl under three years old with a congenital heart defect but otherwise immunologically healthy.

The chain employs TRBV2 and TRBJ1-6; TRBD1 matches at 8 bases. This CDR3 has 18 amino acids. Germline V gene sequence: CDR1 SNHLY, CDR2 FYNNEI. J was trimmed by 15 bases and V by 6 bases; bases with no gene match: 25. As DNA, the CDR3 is TGTGCCAGCAGCGATGGACAGGGCACCCCGCATTACAACGATGTCCTCCACTTT. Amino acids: CASSDGQGTPHYNDVLHF.

The chain's CDR3 is CASAQRTAGDCEQYF. The CDR3, as DNA: TGTGCCAGCGCTCAAAGGACAGCAGGGGACTGCGAGCAGTACTTC. This chain uses TRBV19 with TRBJ2-7; either TRBD1 or TRBD2 may fit D (6 bases each). The germline gives CDR1 LNHDA, CDR2 SQIVND (reference sequence). Trimming removed 9 bases at V and 6 bases at J, with 24 bases between. The CDR3 extends over 15 amino acids.

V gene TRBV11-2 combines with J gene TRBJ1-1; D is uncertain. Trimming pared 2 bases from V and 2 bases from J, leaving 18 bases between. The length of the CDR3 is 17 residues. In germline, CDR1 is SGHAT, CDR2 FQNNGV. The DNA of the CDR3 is TGTGCCAGCAGCTTAAGGGCTTTACAGAAAGAAAACACTGAAGCTTTCTTT. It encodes CASSLRALQKENTEAFF.

CDR3 DNA sequence: TGCGCCAGCAGCCAAGAGGGCAACCCCCAGCGCTTCTACGAGCAGTACTTC. Translation gives CASSQEGNPQRFYEQYF. The gene calls are TRBV4-3 and TRBJ2-7, with D uncertain. The CDR3 has 17 residues. Trimming took 0 bases from V and 3 from J, leaving 18 bases between them. Germline V lookup: CDR1 LGHNA, CDR2 YSLEER.

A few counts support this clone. The CDR3 loop is CASRDSAYGYTF. The CDR3 DNA reads as TGTGCCAGCAGAGACAGCGCCTATGGCTACACCTTC. The chain combines TRBV2 with TRBJ1-2, with D perhaps matching TRBD1 (5 bases). This CDR3 comprises 12 residues. Germline CDR1 reads SNHLY; CDR2 reads FYNNEI. V shed 6 bases and J shed 4 bases, with 9 bases lying between them.

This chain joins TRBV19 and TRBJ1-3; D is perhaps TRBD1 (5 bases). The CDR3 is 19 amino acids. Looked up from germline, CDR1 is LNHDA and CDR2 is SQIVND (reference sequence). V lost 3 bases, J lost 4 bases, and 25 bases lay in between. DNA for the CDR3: TGTGCCAGTAGTATTGTGAAGCGGAGGGAGGGGTCGACCGGAAACACCATATATTTT. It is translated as CASSIVKRREGSTGNTIYF.

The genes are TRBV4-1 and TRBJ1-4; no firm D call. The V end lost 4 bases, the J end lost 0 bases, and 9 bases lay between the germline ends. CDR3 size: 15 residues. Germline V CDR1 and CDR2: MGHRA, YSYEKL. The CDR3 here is CASSPDPSTNEKLFF. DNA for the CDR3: TGCGCCAGCAGCCCCGACCCCTCAACTAATGAAAAACTGTTTTTT.

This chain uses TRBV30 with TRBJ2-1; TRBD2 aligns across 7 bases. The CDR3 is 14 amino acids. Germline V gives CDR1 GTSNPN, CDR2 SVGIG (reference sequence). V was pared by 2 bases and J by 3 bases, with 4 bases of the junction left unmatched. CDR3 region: CAWSRIAGYNEQFF. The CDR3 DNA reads TGTGCCTGGAGTAGAATAGCGGGCTACAATGAGCAGTTCTTC.

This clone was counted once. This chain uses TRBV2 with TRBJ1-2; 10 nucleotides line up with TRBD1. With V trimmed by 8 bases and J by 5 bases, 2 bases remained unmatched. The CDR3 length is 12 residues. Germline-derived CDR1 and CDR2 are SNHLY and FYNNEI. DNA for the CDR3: TGTGCCAGCGGGACAGGGGATTATGGCTACACCTTC. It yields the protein CASGTGDYGYTF. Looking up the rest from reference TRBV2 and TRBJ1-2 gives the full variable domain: EPEVTQTPSHQVTQMGQEVILRCVPISNHLYFYWYRQILGQKVEFLVSFYNNEISEKSEIFDDQFSVERPDGSNFTLKIRSTKLEDSAMYFCASGTGDYGYTFGSGTRLTVV.

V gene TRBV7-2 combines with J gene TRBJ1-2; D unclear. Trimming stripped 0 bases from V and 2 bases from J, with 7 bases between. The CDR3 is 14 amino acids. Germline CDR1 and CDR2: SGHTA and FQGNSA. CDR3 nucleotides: TGTGCCAGCAGCTTAGCGGCCGGGAACTATGGCTACACCTTC. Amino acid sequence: CASSLAAGNYGYTF.

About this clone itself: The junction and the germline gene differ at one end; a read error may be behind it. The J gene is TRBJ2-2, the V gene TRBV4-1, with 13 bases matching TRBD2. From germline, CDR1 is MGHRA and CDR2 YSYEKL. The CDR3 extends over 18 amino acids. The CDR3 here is CASSQGTSGRSKTGELFF. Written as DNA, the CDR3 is TGCGCCAGCAGCCAAGGGACTAGCGGGAGATCGAAGACCGGGGAGCTGTTTTTT.